The 14 T cell receptor beta chains listed next were all sequenced from one sample in a study of T cell responses to AZD1222 COVID-19 vaccine. Data came from immunoSEQ multiplex PCR; TCRdb stores just in-frame clones and leaves some out. The profile shows some 130,000 clones, approximately 90% of them singletons. Sequenced here: peripheral blood, sampled on day 0 of AZD1222 vaccination. Receptors were obtained from an adult in good health.

The genes are TRBV13 and TRBJ2-5; D call uncertain. V was cut by 0 bases and J by 1 base, with 6 bases left in between. CDR3 length: 14 residues. Germline CDR1 reads PRHDT; CDR2 reads FYEKMQ (reference sequence). In DNA form, the CDR3 reads TGTGCCAGCAGCTTAGGACGGGCCCAAGAGACCCAGTACTTC. It specifies CASSLGRAQETQYF.

V and J are TRBV6-5 and TRBJ1-6; 9 bases map to TRBD1. J was trimmed by 7 bases and V by 7 bases; bases with no gene match: 5. The CDR3 is made up of 14 amino acids. The V gene's germline CDR1 is MNHEY and CDR2 SVGAGI. CDR3 nucleotides: TGTGCCAGCAAGCAGGGACAGGGAAATTCACCCCTCCACTTT. Its translation: CASKQGQGNSPLHF.

This clone was recorded once. The V call is TRBV29-1, the J call TRBJ2-7, with D possibly matching TRBD1 (6 bases). The CDR3 extends over 13 amino acids. V was shortened by 5 bases and J by 2 bases, with 13 bases between the two germline ends. Germline-derived CDR1 and CDR2 are SQVTM and ANQGSEA. Written as DNA, the CDR3 is TGCAGCGTTCGAGCCGGACAGACCTACGAGCAGTACTTC. Amino acid sequence: CSVRAGQTYEQYF.

V is TRBV4-1 and J is TRBJ2-1, with D perhaps TRBD1 (6 bases). This CDR3 region has 17 residues. Trimming cost V 3 bases and J 2 bases, with 17 bases left between them. The germline gives CDR1 MGHRA, CDR2 YSYEKL. This CDR3 is CASSHRRRGKTYNEQFF. In nucleotides, the CDR3 is TGCGCCAGCAGCCACCGTCGTAGGGGGAAAACCTACAATGAGCAGTTCTTC.

A remark on this clone: Additional DNA sequences in this sample encode the identical CDR3. This chain links TRBV6-5 with TRBJ1-1, with a tentative D call TRBD1 (6 bases). V was trimmed by 2 bases and J by 4 bases, leaving 8 bases between them. The CDR3 is 13 amino acids. CDR1 MNHEY and CDR2 SVGAGI come from the germline V gene. The CDR3 reads CASSYLGGTEAFF. The CDR3 region has the DNA TGTGCCAGCAGTTACCTAGGGGGCACTGAAGCTTTCTTT.

This chain uses TRBV5-1 with TRBJ1-2; no firm D call. The germline gives CDR1 SGHRS, CDR2 YFSETQ. V dropped 3 bases and J dropped 3 bases, with 15 bases sitting between them. The length of the CDR3 is 15 residues. CDR3 sequence (DNA): TGCGCCAGCAGCTGGCGGGGATCTGAGGACTATGGCTACACCTTC. It is translated as CASSWRGSEDYGYTF.

In the case of this clone: Other DNA sequences within the sample encode an identical CDR3. The rearrangement links TRBV6-5 to TRBJ2-1, with D maybe TRBD1 (5 bases). CDR3 size: 13 residues. The germline CDR1 and CDR2 sequences are MNHEY and SVGAGI. Trimming pared 8 bases from V and 5 bases from J, leaving 13 bases between. CDR3 amino acids: CASVAGPHNEQFF. CDR3 DNA sequence: TGTGCCAGCGTGGCAGGGCCCCACAATGAGCAGTTCTTC.

J is TRBJ2-1 and V is TRBV12-3 or TRBV12-4, with a weak D call TRBD2 (5 bases). V was trimmed by 0 bases and J by 14 bases, leaving 11 bases between them. The CDR3 runs to 12 residues. As DNA, the CDR3 is TGTGCCAGCAGTTTAGCGCCAGCGGCGAAGTTCTTC. It codes for CASSLAPAAKFF.

The sample holds a few counts of this clone. The chain has TRBV2 and TRBJ1-2; D remains unclear. Trimming left V 2 bases short and J 6 bases short, with 4 bases between. The germline V gene encodes CDR1 SNHLY and CDR2 FYNNEI. The CDR3 runs 11 residues. The DNA for the CDR3 is TGTGCCAGCAGTGAATGGGATGGCTACACCTTC. Translated: CASSEWDGYTF.

The table lists this clone with a count of one. J is TRBJ1-1 and V is TRBV7-9, with D maybe TRBD1 (6 bases). This CDR3 has 14 residues. With 5 bases removed from V and 8 bases from J, the gap between germline ends came to 18 bases. The germline gives CDR1 SEHNR, CDR2 FQNEAQ (reference sequence). The CDR3 protein is CASSPNTGFSEAFF. The CDR3 DNA is TGTGCCAGCAGCCCGAACACAGGGTTTTCGGAAGCTTTCTTT.

This sequence joins TRBV19 and TRBJ2-7, with D maybe TRBD1 (5 bases). CDR3 length: 13 amino acids. Between the trimmed V and J ends, which lost 3 bases and 3 bases, there was a span of 9 bases. The germline gives CDR1 LNHDA, CDR2 SQIVND (reference sequence). CDR3 loop: CASSMRQGYEQYF. DNA of the CDR3: TGTGCCAGTAGTATGCGGCAGGGCTACGAGCAGTACTTC.

The genes are TRBV6-4 and TRBJ1-1; 7 bases map to TRBD1. In germline, CDR1 is MRHNA, CDR2 SNTAGT. This CDR3 is 15 amino acids long. V lost 2 bases, J lost 3 bases, and 6 bases stayed unmatched. In DNA form, the CDR3 reads TGTGCCAGCAGTGACCAGGCAGGGGGAGACACTGAAGCTTTCTTT. Residues: CASSDQAGGDTEAFF.

The rearrangement joins TRBV9 to TRBJ2-3, with unresolved D. Trimming left V 3 bases short and J 6 bases short, with 17 bases between. The CDR3 consists of 15 residues. The germline V gene has CDR1 SGDLS and CDR2 YYNGEE. Here the CDR3 reads CASSDLGRAHDTQYF. CDR3 coding DNA: TGTGCCAGCAGCGACCTGGGTAGGGCCCACGATACGCAGTATTTT.

The chain carries TRBV2 and TRBJ2-7; D not resolved. Trimming took off 3 bases at V and 2 bases at J, with 8 bases between the two ends. This CDR3 region has 13 residues. Germline CDR1 is SNHLY and CDR2 is FYNNEI. The CDR3 spells CASSDSPPYEQYF. The DNA for the CDR3 is TGTGCCAGCAGTGACTCGCCCCCCTACGAGCAGTACTTC.